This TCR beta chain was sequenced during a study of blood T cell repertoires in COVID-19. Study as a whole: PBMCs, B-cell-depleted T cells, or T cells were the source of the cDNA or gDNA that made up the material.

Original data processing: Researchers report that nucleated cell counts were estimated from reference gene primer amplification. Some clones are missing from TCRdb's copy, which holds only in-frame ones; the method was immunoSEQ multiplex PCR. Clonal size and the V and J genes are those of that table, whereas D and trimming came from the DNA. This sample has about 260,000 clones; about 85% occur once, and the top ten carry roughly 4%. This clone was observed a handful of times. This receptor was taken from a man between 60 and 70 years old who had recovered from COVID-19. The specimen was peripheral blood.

The CDR3 reads CAISESTGNYGYTF. The CDR3 DNA follows: TGTGCCATCAGTGAGTCGACAGGGAACTATGGCTACACCTTC. The chain has TRBV10-3 and TRBJ1-2; 7 nucleotides agree with TRBD1. V lost 0 bases, J lost 2 bases, and 0 bases stayed unmatched. In germline, CDR1 is ENHRY, CDR2 SYGVKD. This CDR3 contains 14 residues.